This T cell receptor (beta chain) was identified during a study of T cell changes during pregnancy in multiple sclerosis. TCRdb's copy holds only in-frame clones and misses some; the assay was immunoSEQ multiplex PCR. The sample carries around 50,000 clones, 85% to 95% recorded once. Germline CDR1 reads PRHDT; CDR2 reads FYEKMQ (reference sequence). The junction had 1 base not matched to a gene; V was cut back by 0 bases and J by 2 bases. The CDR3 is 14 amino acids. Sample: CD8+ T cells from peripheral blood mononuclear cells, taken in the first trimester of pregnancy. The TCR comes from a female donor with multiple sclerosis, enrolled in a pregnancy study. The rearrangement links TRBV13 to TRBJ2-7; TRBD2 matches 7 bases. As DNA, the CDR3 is TGTGCCAGCAGCTTAGGGGGAGGGCCCTACGAGCAGTACTTC. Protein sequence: CASSLGGGPYEQYF.